The subject of this entry is one T cell receptor (beta chain). What it binds is not known. The PCR used 60 Vbeta and 13 Jbeta primers. The protocol was immunoSEQ multiplex PCR, while the TCRdb copy is restricted to in-frame clones and leaves out a portion. This repertoire includes tens of thousands of clones. Trimming cost V 5 bases and J 4 bases; bases outside gene matches: 9. The CDR3 has 15 residues. Germline-derived CDR1 and CDR2 are SGHTA and FQGNSA. While unrecorded immune exposures were likely, the donors were nominally healthy when sampled. The data are from a study of cytomegalovirus exposure and HLA in healthy donors. Study-wide findings and caveats: Previous analysis showed most TCR beta V segments were productive about 90% or about 30% of the time.

The chain couples TRBV7-2 to TRBJ2-3; 7 positions agree with TRBD2. Sequencing input: PBMCs. The source is a man in his fifties in good health and CMV-seropositive. The CDR3 DNA follows: TGTGCCAGCAGCCCCCTAGCGGCCGCGGCAGATACGCAGTATTTT. It specifies CASSPLAAAADTQYF.